These 9 T cell receptor beta chains were sequenced from one sample in a study of beta chain features in type 1 diabetes. As every portion of the isolated RNA was reverse transcribed, the sequencing read expressed TCRB transcripts. Sequencing used immunoSEQ multiplex PCR; TCRdb keeps in-frame clones, though not all of them. The sample lists around 290,000 clones, about 8% occurring once. Source material: central memory CD4+ T cells from blood. Receptor source: a young woman in good health.

This clone has just a few counts. The chain combines TRBV18 with TRBJ2-1; D is undetermined. The CDR3 runs 15 residues. The V gene's germline CDR1 is KGHSH and CDR2 LQKENI. V shed 0 bases and J shed 4 bases, with 10 bases lying between them. This CDR3 is CASSPPSANYNEQFF. The DNA for the CDR3 is TGTGCCAGCTCACCACCGTCCGCGAATTACAATGAGCAGTTCTTC.

This chain uses TRBV4-3 with TRBJ2-3, with D unclear. The CDR3 consists of 17 residues. Looked up from germline, CDR1 is LGHNA and CDR2 is YSLEER. Trimming pared 3 bases from V and 1 base from J, leaving 17 bases between. In DNA form, the CDR3 reads TGCGCCAGCAGCCACACAAGCAGGTGGCGAGGCACAGATACGCAGTATTTT. This translates into CASSHTSRWRGTDTQYF.

This clone was seen many times. The gene calls are TRBV7-2 and TRBJ2-2, with TRBD1 identical over 7 bases. V lost 5 bases and J lost 10; bases outside the gene matches: 4. Per the germline V gene, CDR1 is SGHTA and CDR2 is FQGNSA. The CDR3 has 12 residues. DNA of the CDR3: TGTGCCAGCAGCCCGGGACAGCCGGAGCTGTTTTTT. Its protein product is CASSPGQPELFF.

This clone was recorded many times. The chain couples TRBV10-3 to TRBJ2-5, with 7 bases lining up with TRBD2. This CDR3 is built from 14 residues. Germline V lookup: CDR1 ENHRY, CDR2 SYGVKD. J was trimmed by 1 base and V by 7 bases; bases with no gene match: 6. CDR3 in amino acids: CAIKPGGAQETQYF. CDR3 nucleotide sequence: TGTGCCATCAAGCCGGGAGGAGCCCAAGAGACCCAGTACTTC.

This clone showed up just a few times. The rearrangement links TRBV5-6 to TRBJ2-2; TRBD1 aligns across 9 bases. This CDR3 is built from 16 residues. The germline gives CDR1 SGHDT, CDR2 YYEEEE. V trimming: 0 bases; J trimming: 4 bases; junction bases outside the gene matches: 4. CDR3 bases: TGTGCCAGCAGCTTGGGGGACAGGGTAGGCACCGGGGAGCTGTTTTTT. Translation gives CASSLGDRVGTGELFF.

This chain joins TRBV9 and TRBJ2-1; 8 nucleotides match TRBD2. Germline CDR1 SGDLS, CDR2 YYNGEE. The V and J ends lost 2 bases and 0 bases, in that order; junction bases with no gene match: 1. The CDR3 is made up of 15 amino acids. Here the CDR3 DNA reads TGTGCCAGCAGCGTGGGGACTAGCTCCTACAATGAGCAGTTCTTC. Translated, it gives CASSVGTSSYNEQFF.

This clone was detected many times. The chain combines TRBV28 with TRBJ1-3; D gene uncertain. The V gene's germline CDR1 is MDHEN and CDR2 SYDVKM. This CDR3 comprises 15 residues. V lost 8 bases to trimming and J lost 2 bases, with 16 bases between them. CDR3 bases: TGTGCCAGCGCAGCAGGAGAGAACGCTGGAAACACCATATATTTT. It codes for CASAAGENAGNTIYF.

There are a few counts of this clone. V is TRBV7-9 and J is TRBJ1-5; no firm D call. V was clipped by 1 base and J by 7 bases, with 11 bases between them. There are 14 residues in the CDR3. Germline values: CDR1 SEHNR, CDR2 FQNEAQ (reference sequence). CDR3 DNA: TGTGCCAGCAGCTTAGATGGGTGGACGCAGCCCCAGCATTTT. Amino acids: CASSLDGWTQPQHF. Variable domain in full (rest from reference TRBV7-9 and TRBJ1-5): DTGVSQNPRHKITKRGQNVTFRCDPISEHNRLYWYRQTLGQGPEFLTYFQNEAQLEKSRLLSDRFSAERPKGSFSTLEIQRTEQGDSAMYLCASSLDGWTQPQHFGDGTRLSIL.

This clone turned up a few times. The chain joins TRBV4-2 to TRBJ1-1, with D perhaps TRBD1 (5 bases). Germline CDR1 reads LGHNA; CDR2 reads YNFKEQ. This CDR3 has 14 residues. Between the trimmed V and J ends, which lost 0 bases and 7 bases, there was a span of 12 bases. CDR3 sequence reads: CASSQDGGVGEAFF. The CDR3 region has the DNA TGTGCCAGCAGCCAAGACGGGGGTGTCGGTGAAGCTTTCTTT.